One and the same sample provided the 32 T cell receptor beta chains below, sequenced in a study of shared clonotypes between healthy human individuals. Profiling relied on immunoSEQ multiplex PCR, and the TCRdb table lists in-frame clones only, not all of them. The sample has roughly 110,000 clones, 65% to 75% seen once. The sequencing sample was made of memory CD8+ T cells sorted from blood. This sample's subset: CD45RO+ cells pooled with CCR7-negative TemRA cells. The receptors were gathered from a woman aged 30 to 39 in good health.

The chain joins TRBV25-1 to TRBJ2-3; D call uncertain. Germline CDR1 reads MGHDK; CDR2 reads SYGVNS. V lost 10 bases and J lost 3, with 20 bases in between. The CDR3 length is 15 residues. CDR3 nucleotide sequence: TGTGCCACCTCCAATACCGGCGCCAATACAGATACGCAGTATTTT. Amino acids: CATSNTGANTDTQYF.

The chain uses TRBV4-2 and TRBJ1-2; TRBD1 aligns across 7 bases. With 2 bases clipped from V and 5 bases from J, the junction kept 2 bases outside the gene matches. The CDR3 has 13 residues. Germline V CDR1 and CDR2: LGHNA, YNFKEQ. DNA for the CDR3: TGTGCCAGCAGCCAATTGACAGGGTATGGCTACACCTTC. Translation gives CASSQLTGYGYTF.

The chain links TRBV19 to TRBJ2-1; the D is unclear. The germline gives CDR1 LNHDA, CDR2 SQIVND (reference sequence). CDR3 length: 13 residues. V was pared by 5 bases and J by 4 bases, with 9 bases between. CDR3 DNA: TGTGCCAGTAGTGGTCTGGTATACAATGAGCAGTTCTTC. Translated: CASSGLVYNEQFF. Full variable domain (remainder filled in from reference TRBV19 and TRBJ2-1): DGGITQSPKYLFRKEGQNVTLSCEQNLNHDAMYWYRQDPGQGLRLIYYSQIVNDFQKGDIAEGYSVSREKKESFPLTVTSAQKNPTAFYLCASSGLVYNEQFFGPGTRLTVL.

The chain links TRBV18 to TRBJ2-5; a possible D gene is TRBD1 (5 bases). V was pared by 4 bases and J by 5 bases, with 14 bases between. The CDR3 length is 14 residues. Germline assignment: CDR1 KGHSH and CDR2 LQKENI. This chain's CDR3 is CASSQSLGAETQYF. CDR3 nucleotides: TGTGCCAGCTCACAGTCTCTAGGGGCCGAGACCCAGTACTTC.

This clone is termed medium-sized (0.01 to 0.1%). CDR3 nucleotides: TGTGCCAGCAGTGACAGGGGGCACACTGAAGCTTTCTTT. Translation gives CASSDRGHTEAFF. The rearrangement links TRBV6-4 to TRBJ1-1; 7 bases agree with TRBD1. There are 13 residues in the CDR3. Germline trimming cut 2 bases from V and 3 bases from J; bases unmatched to any gene: 0. Germline-derived CDR1 and CDR2 are MRHNA and SNTAGT.

The chain has TRBV27 and TRBJ1-1; D gene ambiguous. V lost 3 bases and J lost 4, with 18 bases in between. This CDR3 spans 16 amino acids. CDR1 MNHEY and CDR2 SMNVEV come from the germline V gene (reference sequence). The CDR3 is CASSLKRPAGPTEAFF. As DNA, the CDR3 is TGTGCCAGCAGTTTGAAACGGCCGGCCGGTCCCACTGAAGCTTTCTTT.

V and J are TRBV1 and TRBJ2-7; the listed D gene, TRBD2, was not tested against the DNA. TRBV1 is given as a pseudogene. The CDR3 has 15 amino acids. The CDR3 here is CTSSQDPRLAYEQYF. CDR3 sequence (DNA): TGCACCAGCAGCCAAGATCCGAGACTAGCCTACGAGCAGTACTTC.

Only a few counts were recorded for this clone. The rearrangement links TRBV7-9 to TRBJ1-1; no clear D. The V gene's germline CDR1 is SEHNR and CDR2 FQNEAQ (reference sequence). V lost 5 bases and J 2 bases, leaving 6 bases between the germline ends. The CDR3 length is 12 residues. The CDR3 DNA follows: TGTGCCAGCAGCGAAACAAACACTGAAGCTTTCTTT. This gives the protein CASSETNTEAFF.

The V call is TRBV5-1, the J call TRBJ2-7; D is possibly TRBD2 (6 bases). The ends were cut back, 3 bases at V and 4 bases at J, with 14 bases in the middle. Germline V gene lookup returns CDR1 SGHRS and CDR2 YFSETQ. The CDR3 contains 14 residues. The CDR3 here is CASSSRDSQYEQYF. Written as DNA, the CDR3 is TGCGCCAGCAGCTCCCGGGACTCTCAATACGAGCAGTACTTC.

V usage is TRBV4-1 and J usage is TRBJ2-3; possible D gene TRBD2, 5 bases. Deletions cut 0 bases from V and 2 bases from J, with 15 bases between. This CDR3 region has 17 residues. Germline V CDR1 and CDR2: MGHRA, YSYEKL. DNA for the CDR3: TGCGCCAGCAGCCAAGAACGGGGTGGAAGTTACACAGATACGCAGTATTTT. Translating it yields CASSQERGGSYTDTQYF.

The chain combines TRBV19 with TRBJ2-7; D gene uncertain. There are 13 residues in the CDR3. V was clipped by 3 bases and J by 0 bases, with 6 bases between them. CDR1 and CDR2 from the germline V gene are LNHDA and SQIVND (reference sequence). The CDR3 nucleotides read TGTGCCAGTAGTATTCTGGACTCCTACGAGCAGTACTTC. The encoded protein is CASSILDSYEQYF.

The V gene is TRBV18, the J gene TRBJ2-5; D remains ambiguous. With the DNA end fitting TRBJ2-7 better, the J assignment may be wrong. From germline, CDR1 is KGHSH and CDR2 LQKENI. CDR3 length: 15 residues. CDR3 nucleotides: TGTGCCAGCTCGCCCCCCTCTAACACCGCCTACGAGCAGTACTTC. This sequence encodes CASSPPSNTAYEQYF.

The table lists this clone with a few counts. The rearrangement uses TRBV10-3 and TRBJ1-1, with D uncertain. CDR1 and CDR2 (germline): ENHRY, SYGVKD. Between the trimmed V and J ends, which lost 0 bases and 4 bases, there was a span of 12 bases. The CDR3 is made up of 15 amino acids. The CDR3 protein is CAISESVGFGTEAFF. The CDR3, as DNA: TGTGCCATCAGTGAGTCCGTAGGTTTTGGCACTGAAGCTTTCTTT.

The genes are TRBV18 and TRBJ2-2; 9 nucleotides align to TRBD1. The V gene end was trimmed by 3 bases and the J gene end by 3 bases; junction bases not matched to a gene: 11. Germline CDR1 is KGHSH and CDR2 is LQKENI. The CDR3 extends over 18 amino acids. The CDR3 spells CASSPPSGQGRDTGELFF. The CDR3 DNA follows: TGTGCCAGCTCACCCCCTTCGGGACAGGGAAGGGACACCGGGGAGCTGTTTTTT. Variable domain in full (rest from reference TRBV18 and TRBJ2-2): NAGVMQNPRHLVRRRGQEARLRCSPMKGHSHVYWYRQLPEEGLKFMVYLQKENIIDESGMPKERFSAEFPKEGPSILRIQQVVRGDSAAYFCASSPPSGQGRDTGELFFGEGSRLTVL.

The rearrangement uses TRBV5-6 and TRBJ2-7; 11 bases fit TRBD2. The trim removed 4 bases at V and 4 bases at J, leaving 4 bases unmatched. This CDR3 spans 14 amino acids. Germline V gives CDR1 SGHDT, CDR2 YYEEEE. The CDR3 spells CASSAGLAVYEQYF. DNA for the CDR3: TGTGCCAGCAGCGCGGGACTAGCGGTGTACGAGCAGTACTTC.

The gene calls are TRBV30 and TRBJ2-5; D uncertain. The CDR3 is 12 amino acids. The germline gives CDR1 GTSNPN, CDR2 SVGIG (reference sequence). With 2 bases removed from V and 11 bases from J, the gap between germline ends came to 15 bases. CDR3 loop: CAWSPSAAEQYF. The CDR3 DNA is TGTGCCTGGAGTCCTTCCGCGGCAGAGCAGTACTTC.

The V call is TRBV18, the J call TRBJ2-7; 9 bases align to TRBD1. The germline gives CDR1 KGHSH, CDR2 LQKENI. The CDR3 length is 14 residues. With 3 bases clipped from V and 5 bases from J, the junction kept 5 bases outside the gene matches. CDR3 nucleotides: TGTGCCAGCTCACCCAGGACAGGGGCGGACGAGCAGTACTTC. Amino acid sequence: CASSPRTGADEQYF.

The chain is built from TRBV6-1 and TRBJ2-2, with D uncertain. There are 13 residues in the CDR3. The V gene lost 2 bases and the J gene lost 7 bases, with 8 bases spanning the gap. CDR1 is MNHNS, CDR2 SASEGT, per germline. The CDR3 reads CASSERENGELFF. The CDR3 region has the DNA TGTGCCAGCAGTGAAAGAGAGAACGGGGAGCTGTTTTTT.

Regarding this clone: This sequence is one base from a far larger clone and is likely a read error. In the same sample, other DNA sequences code for this CDR3. The CDR3 DNA follows: TGTGCCAGCAGCGTAGCTTGGGCCACTGAAGCTTTCTTT. Its protein is CASSVAWATEAFF. This rearrangement joins TRBV9 to TRBJ1-1; D unclear. Germline CDR1 SGDLS, CDR2 YYNGEE. The CDR3 is made up of 13 amino acids. Deletions cut 0 bases from V and 4 bases from J, with 7 bases between.

The genes are TRBV6-5 and TRBJ1-2; TRBD1 aligns across 9 bases. The junction had 9 bases not matched to a gene; V was cut back by 5 bases and J by 5 bases. This CDR3 is 15 amino acids long. CDR1 MNHEY and CDR2 SVGAGI come from the germline V gene. CDR3 nucleotide sequence: TGTGCCAGCAGTCGACCGGGACAGGGAGCATATGGCTACACCTTC. This gives the protein CASSRPGQGAYGYTF.

This clone was seen a few times. The V and J genes are TRBV5-4 and TRBJ1-3; 8 positions match TRBD1. CDR3 length equals 17 residues. Germline V gene data show CDR1 as SGHNT and CDR2 as YYREEE (reference sequence). V shed 4 bases, J shed 2 bases, and the junction held 11 bases outside the gene matches. In DNA form, the CDR3 reads TGTGCCAGCAGCACCCTCCAGGGGGCTACTACTGGAAACACCATATATTTT. Protein product: CASSTLQGATTGNTIYF.

The chain recombines TRBV4-1 with TRBJ2-7; D remains ambiguous. The CDR3 is 15 amino acids. Germline CDR1 reads MGHRA; CDR2 reads YSYEKL. V dropped 4 bases and J dropped 3 bases, with 16 bases sitting between them. In nucleotides, the CDR3 is TGCGCCAGCAGCCGAACTCTAAGAGTAAGCTACGAGCAGTACTTC. Amino acids: CASSRTLRVSYEQYF.

The chain carries TRBV7-9 and TRBJ2-7; 8 nucleotides match TRBD1. The germline V gene encodes CDR1 SEHNR and CDR2 FQNEAQ (reference sequence). Trimming at V came to 5 bases and at J to 3 bases, leaving 6 bases not matched to a gene. This CDR3 comprises 14 residues. This CDR3 is CASSPRDRFYEQYF. CDR3 DNA sequence: TGTGCCAGCAGCCCCCGGGACAGGTTCTACGAGCAGTACTTC.

This chain joins TRBV6-1 and TRBJ2-1, with D maybe TRBD2 (6 bases). This CDR3 contains 15 residues. Germline loops: CDR1 MNHNS, CDR2 SASEGT. Trimming removed 6 bases from V and 7 bases from J, with 19 bases in between. The CDR3 spells CASRVPGFGGNEQFF. DNA of the CDR3: TGTGCCAGCAGAGTTCCAGGGTTCGGAGGGAATGAGCAGTTCTTC.

The chain recombines TRBV11-2 with TRBJ2-7; D is ambiguous. The CDR3 is 13 amino acids. The V gene's germline CDR1 is SGHAT and CDR2 FQNNGV. V was cut by 2 bases and J by 6 bases, with 11 bases left in between. This CDR3 reads CASSLSGIREQYF. The CDR3 region has the DNA TGTGCCAGCAGCTTATCCGGTATCCGCGAGCAGTACTTC. The full variable domain, completed using reference TRBV11-2 and TRBJ2-7, is EAGVAQSPRYKIIEKRQSVAFWCNPISGHATLYWYQQILGQGPKLLIQFQNNGVVDDSQLPKDRFSAERLKGVDSTLKIQPAKLEDSAVYLCASSLSGIREQYFGPGTRLTVT.

This clone was detected a few times. The CDR3 coding sequence is TGTGCCAGCAAGGCCGAGGTAGCCAAAAACATTCAGTACTTC. Translation gives CASKAEVAKNIQYF. The genes are TRBV2 and TRBJ2-4; D call uncertain. The germline V gene has CDR1 SNHLY and CDR2 FYNNEI. V lost 7 bases, J lost 0 bases, and 10 bases lay in between. CDR3 length equals 14 residues.

This chain uses TRBV9 with TRBJ2-3; TRBD2 aligns across 9 bases. The ends lost 2 bases at V and 5 bases at J; junction bases unmatched: 6. The CDR3 runs to 15 residues. Germline CDR1 and CDR2: SGDLS and YYNGEE. The CDR3 is CASSVGLAQEDTQYF. The CDR3 DNA follows: TGTGCCAGCAGCGTTGGACTAGCGCAGGAAGATACGCAGTATTTT. Combining the CDR3 with reference TRBV9 and TRBJ2-3 gives the whole variable domain DSGVTQTPKHLITATGQRVTLRCSPRSGDLSVYWYQQSLDQGLQFLIQYYNGEERAKGNILERFSAQQFPDLHSELNLSSLELGDSALYFCASSVGLAQEDTQYFGPGTRLTVL.

CDR3 protein: CASSPGTAYGYTF. In nucleotides, the CDR3 is TGTGCCAGCAGCCCCGGGACGGCCTATGGCTACACCTTC. The chain recombines TRBV5-8 with TRBJ1-2, with a possible D match to TRBD1 (5 bases). V lost 4 bases to trimming and J lost 4 bases, with 11 bases between them. Germline assignment: CDR1 SGHTS and CDR2 YDEGEE. The CDR3 is 13 residues long.

This clone was seen more than once but under ten times. The same CDR3 is also encoded by other DNA sequences in this sample. This rearrangement joins TRBV9 to TRBJ2-1; 7 nucleotides align to TRBD2. The V segment lost 4 bases and the J segment 9 bases; nucleotides outside the gene matches: 13. CDR3 size: 15 residues. Germline V CDR1 and CDR2: SGDLS, YYNGEE. The CDR3 loop is CASSYGGSGTGEQFF. The CDR3 bases are TGTGCCAGCAGCTATGGGGGAAGCGGGACGGGTGAGCAGTTCTTC.

The chain carries TRBV19 and TRBJ2-5, with D tentatively TRBD2 (6 bases). The J call may be wrong; the DNA end is better matched by TRBJ2-7. The CDR3 extends over 15 amino acids. Germline CDR1 reads LNHDA; CDR2 reads SQIVND (reference sequence). CDR3 amino acids: CASSNKAGVIYEQYF. CDR3 sequence (DNA): TGTGCCAGTAGTAACAAAGCGGGTGTCATCTACGAGCAGTACTTC.

The chain uses TRBV4-1 and TRBJ2-7; no clear D. V dropped 4 bases and J dropped 1 base, with 8 bases sitting between them. The CDR3 extends over 13 amino acids. CDR1 and CDR2 from the germline V gene are MGHRA and YSYEKL. Written as DNA, the CDR3 is TGCGCCAGCAGCCTTCGACCGTCCTACGAGCAGTACTTC. This codes for CASSLRPSYEQYF.

The genes are TRBV7-8 and TRBJ2-1; no clear D. Trimming shortened V by 1 base and J by 1 base, and 5 bases separated the two germline ends. Germline V gene data show CDR1 as SGHVS and CDR2 as FQNEAQ. The CDR3 is made up of 14 amino acids. CDR3 in amino acids: CASSLDPSYNEQFF. The DNA for the CDR3 is TGTGCCAGCAGCTTAGACCCTTCCTACAATGAGCAGTTCTTC.